The 26 T cell receptor beta chains listed next were all sequenced from one sample in a study of regulatory T cells in long-lasting Graves disease. Arm-PCR of CDR3 regions and iRepertoire HTBI primers were the basis on which TCR beta libraries were built. TCRdb ran MiXCR on the multiplex PCR reads and lists one entry per CDR3 protein. This table has approximately 400,000 distinct CDR3 sequences, 23% appearing once. Time point defined: persistent/refractory GD, antithyroid drugs over 5 years with positive TRAb. From PBMCs, RNA was extracted and then used to make the TCR library. The source material was peripheral blood mononuclear cells (PBMCs), sampled when the disease was refractory, from a patient treated with antithyroid drugs. The receptor source for this set is a female donor with Graves disease.

This rearrangement joins TRBV19 to TRBJ1-5; D is ambiguous. CDR1 is LNHDA, CDR2 SQIVND, per germline (reference sequence). The CDR3 contains 14 residues. The V gene lost 3 bases and the J gene lost 7 bases, with 13 bases spanning the gap. CDR3 amino acids: CASSIPPRGQPQHF. The CDR3 bases are TGTGCCAGTAGTATCCCACCAAGAGGCCAGCCCCAGCATTTT. The full variable domain, completed using reference TRBV19 and TRBJ1-5, is DGGITQSPKYLFRKEGQNVTLSCEQNLNHDAMYWYRQDPGQGLRLIYYSQIVNDFQKGDIAEGYSVSREKKESFPLTVTSAQKNPTAFYLCASSIPPRGQPQHFGDGTRLSIL.

This clonotype has ten or more counts. The V gene is TRBV7-9, the J gene TRBJ2-5; D gene ambiguous. Germline CDR1 SEHNR, CDR2 FQNEAQ (reference sequence). V gave up 5 bases and J gave up 1 base, with 14 bases separating them. The CDR3 covers 15 residues. In DNA, the CDR3 is TGTGCCAGCAGCCCCCTCGACATATTCCAAGAGACCCAGTACTTC. This translates into CASSPLDIFQETQYF.

The rearrangement links TRBV29-1 to TRBJ2-7; no clear D gene. Germline CDR1 is SQVTM and CDR2 is ANQGSEA. V was shortened by 4 bases and J by 3 bases, with 13 bases between the two germline ends. CDR3 size: 13 residues. The CDR3 is CSVVNPPLYEQYF. DNA of the CDR3: TGCAGCGTTGTTAACCCCCCTCTCTACGAGCAGTACTTC.

This chain links TRBV7-2 with TRBJ2-3; 7 bases fit TRBD1. J gave up 2 bases and V 8 bases, and 7 bases lay outside the gene matches. This CDR3 is 14 amino acids long. The germline V gene encodes CDR1 SGHTA and CDR2 FQGNSA. CDR3 sequence reads: CASAQQGITDTQYF. The CDR3 nucleotides read TGTGCCAGCGCCCAACAGGGGATCACAGATACGCAGTATTTT.

This clonotype has just a few counts. The chain recombines TRBV30 with TRBJ1-5; 7 bases agree with TRBD1. CDR3 length: 16 amino acids. Looked up from germline, CDR1 is GTSNPN and CDR2 is SVGIG (reference sequence). Trimming at V came to 0 bases and at J to 2 bases, leaving 7 bases not matched to a gene. CDR3 loop: CAWSVGGGLGNQPQHF. The CDR3 DNA reads TGTGCCTGGAGTGTCGGAGGGGGCCTCGGCAATCAGCCCCAGCATTTT.

This clonotype was picked up many times. The chain uses TRBV12-3 or TRBV12-4 and TRBJ1-5; 8 positions agree with TRBD1. The CDR3 extends over 14 amino acids. V trimming: 6 bases; J trimming: 10 bases; junction bases outside the gene matches: 11. The CDR3 loop is CASRGGTGSLPQHF. As DNA, the CDR3 is TGTGCCAGCAGGGGAGGGACAGGTTCTTTACCCCAGCATTTT.

This clonotype was observed many times. The gene calls are TRBV2 and TRBJ1-5, with D perhaps matching TRBD1 (5 bases). The CDR3 is 13 residues long. V shed 4 bases and J shed 6 bases, with 10 bases lying between them. Germline V lookup: CDR1 SNHLY, CDR2 FYNNEI. CDR3 coding DNA: TGTGCCAGCAGTGGCCAGGGAGGTCAGCCCCAGCATTTT. Translated: CASSGQGGQPQHF.

The V and J genes are TRBV5-1 and TRBJ2-2; 12 bases align to TRBD2. Germline lookup yields CDR1 SGHRS and CDR2 YFSETQ. V lost 4 bases, J lost 5 bases, and 9 bases stayed unmatched. The CDR3 loop spans 17 amino acids. The CDR3 DNA sequence: TGCGCCAGCAGCATTGGCCGGACTAGCGGGATGACCGGGGAGCTGTTTTTT. Protein sequence: CASSIGRTSGMTGELFF.

The count of this clonotype is one. Likely a read error: the CDR3 ends without its conserved phenylalanine or tryptophan. V usage is TRBV28 and J usage is TRBJ2-5, with 7 nucleotides matching TRBD2. The CDR3 sequence is 15 residues long. Trimming cost V 3 bases and J 5 bases; bases outside gene matches: 9. Germline V gene data show CDR1 as MDHEN and CDR2 as SYDVKM. DNA of the CDR3: TGTGCCAGCAGTTTGCGGGGGACGACCTTGGAGACCCAGTACTCC. Its translation: CASSLRGTTLETQYS.

The chain is built from TRBV12-3 or TRBV12-4 and TRBJ2-2; D is possibly TRBD1 (5 bases). The CDR3 totals 14 residues. Trimming cost V 6 bases and J 0 bases, with 8 bases left between them. In DNA, the CDR3 is TGTGCCAGCAGCCGACAGCCGAACACCGGGGAGCTGTTTTTT. Translating gives CASSRQPNTGELFF.

The chain combines TRBV3-2 with TRBJ2-2. TRBV3-2 is described as a pseudogene. This CDR3 has 16 amino acids. In DNA form, the CDR3 reads TGTGCCAGCAGCCAGGACCGCCTCGCGAACACCGGGGAGCTGTTTTTT. Amino acid sequence: CASSQDRLANTGELFF.

This clonotype was detected only a few times. This CDR3 is CASSLAAGGTDTQYF. DNA for the CDR3: TGTGCCAGCAGCTTAGCCGCGGGAGGCACAGATACGCAGTATTTT. V is TRBV11-2 and J is TRBJ2-3; the match to TRBD2 covers 7 bases. The CDR3 spans 15 residues. CDR1 and CDR2 (germline): SGHAT, FQNNGV. Unmatched junction bases numbered 2, after V lost 1 base and J lost 1 base. Full variable domain (rest looked up from reference TRBV11-2 and TRBJ2-3): EAGVAQSPRYKIIEKRQSVAFWCNPISGHATLYWYQQILGQGPKLLIQFQNNGVVDDSQLPKDRFSAERLKGVDSTLKIQPAKLEDSAVYLCASSLAAGGTDTQYFGPGTRLTVL.

This clonotype occurred a few times. The rearrangement uses TRBV28 and TRBJ2-1; 15 bases line up with TRBD2. The CDR3 is made up of 16 amino acids. J gave up 9 bases and V 5 bases, and 8 bases lay outside the gene matches. Germline CDR1 reads MDHEN; CDR2 reads SYDVKM. The CDR3: CASSLPGLAGGVEQFF. The CDR3 region has the DNA TGTGCCAGCAGTCTACCAGGACTAGCGGGAGGGGTTGAGCAGTTCTTC.

This clonotype has just a few counts. The chain uses TRBV4-1 and TRBJ2-7, with 7 positions matching TRBD2. CDR1 is MGHRA, CDR2 YSYEKL, per germline. The V and J ends lost 1 base and 3 bases, in that order; junction bases with no gene match: 6. This CDR3 region has 15 residues. In DNA, the CDR3 is TGCGCCAGCAGCCAAGGGGGACTACCCTACTACGAGCAGTACTTC. It translates to CASSQGGLPYYEQYF.

This clonotype was detected many times. The genes are TRBV20-1 and TRBJ1-4; perhaps TRBD1 as D (5 bases). Germline V CDR1 and CDR2: DFQATT, SNEGSKA (reference sequence). V dropped 0 bases and J dropped 4 bases, with 15 bases sitting between them. The CDR3 loop spans 16 amino acids. The CDR3 nucleotides read TGCAGTGCTAGAGACCTCCGGGACGTTCTTAATGAAAAACTGTTTTTT. It encodes CSARDLRDVLNEKLFF.

The rearrangement links TRBV7-9 to TRBJ2-5; 7 bases are a match to TRBD1. V lost 5 bases, J lost 2 bases, and 8 bases stayed unmatched. The germline V gene has CDR1 SEHNR and CDR2 FQNEAQ (reference sequence). The length of the CDR3 is 15 residues. CDR3 DNA sequence: TGTGCCAGCAGCCTACGACAGGGAAATCAAGAGACCCAGTACTTC. Amino acids: CASSLRQGNQETQYF.

The CDR3 DNA sequence: TGTGCCACCAGTGATGGGGGATTTGGCGGGGAGCTGTTTTTT. It codes for CATSDGGFGGELFF. This chain joins TRBV24-1 and TRBJ2-2; D assignment may be TRBD1 or TRBD2 (5 bases each). The CDR3 has 14 amino acids. Germline loops: CDR1 KGHDR, CDR2 SFDVKD. Between the trimmed V and J ends, which lost 3 bases and 7 bases, there was a span of 11 bases.

The chain couples TRBV20-1 to TRBJ2-5, with 10 bases that match TRBD2. The CDR3 has 13 residues. V trimming: 4 bases; J trimming: 4 bases; junction bases outside the gene matches: 3. Germline V gene data show CDR1 as DFQATT and CDR2 as SNEGSKA (reference sequence). Here the CDR3 DNA reads TGCAGTGCTATAGCTAGCGGGAGAGAGACCCAGTACTTC. It is translated as CSAIASGRETQYF.

In this sample, this clonotype turned up many times. This rearrangement joins TRBV2 to TRBJ1-1; D is unclear. Trimming took 6 bases from V and 6 from J, leaving 5 bases between them. The CDR3 sequence is 10 residues long. Germline V lookup: CDR1 SNHLY, CDR2 FYNNEI. The CDR3 is CASRRAEAFF. The CDR3 DNA is TGTGCCAGCAGAAGGGCTGAAGCTTTCTTT.

This clonotype was counted once. The chain joins TRBV6-2 or TRBV6-3 to TRBJ1-1, with a possible D match to TRBD1 (6 bases). V shed 6 bases and J shed 1 base, with 15 bases lying between them. The length of the CDR3 is 15 residues. The germline CDR1 and CDR2 sequences are MNHEY and SVGEGT. CDR3 DNA: TGTGCCAGCAGAAAGGGGGGCTCCGAGAACACTGAAGCTTTCTTT. Its translation: CASRKGGSENTEAFF.

This clonotype has only one observation. The chain uses TRBV5-1 and TRBJ1-2; TRBD1 aligns across 11 bases. Germline CDR1 is SGHRS and CDR2 is YFSETQ. V lost 0 bases and J lost 5; bases outside the gene matches: 12. This CDR3 comprises 18 residues. The CDR3 DNA is TGCGCCAGCAGCTTGGACGGGACAGGGGGACGAGATCGGTATGGCTACACCTTC. It is translated as CASSLDGTGGRDRYGYTF.

This clonotype was counted at least ten times. V is TRBV28 and J is TRBJ2-7; 11 nucleotides agree with TRBD1. Per the germline V gene, CDR1 is MDHEN and CDR2 is SYDVKM. This CDR3 is 15 amino acids long. Losses at the gene ends were 5 bases for V and 3 bases for J; bases not matched to a gene: 6. Written as DNA, the CDR3 is TGTGCCAGCAGTCATCCCGGGACAGGGGGCTACGAGCAGTACTTC. Encoded protein: CASSHPGTGGYEQYF.

This clonotype was seen only a few times. V usage is TRBV7-2 and J usage is TRBJ2-5; TRBD1 is a possible D gene (6 bases). CDR3 length: 17 amino acids. CDR1 is SGHTA and CDR2 is FQGNSA in the germline V gene. V lost 6 bases to trimming and J lost 5 bases, with 25 bases between them. CDR3 loop: CASSNLIGVGTGETQYF. The CDR3 DNA follows: TGTGCCAGCAGTAATTTGATTGGGGTGGGAACAGGGGAGACCCAGTACTTC. The full variable domain, rest sourced from reference TRBV7-2 and TRBJ2-5, is GAGVSQSPSNKVTEKGKDVELRCDPISGHTALYWYRQSLGQGLEFLIYFQGNSAPDKSGLPSDRFSAERTGGSVSTLTIQRTQQEDSAVYLCASSNLIGVGTGETQYFGPGTRLLVL.

This clonotype was counted ten times or more. The chain uses TRBV2 and TRBJ2-7; TRBD1 matches 7 bases. V lost 7 bases, J lost 2 bases, and 2 bases stayed unmatched. The CDR3 contains 12 residues. Germline-derived CDR1 and CDR2 are SNHLY and FYNNEI. The CDR3 here is CASTGQPYEQYF. Here the CDR3 DNA reads TGTGCCAGCACGGGACAGCCCTACGAGCAGTACTTC.

Many counts were recorded for this clonotype. The chain employs TRBV12-3 or TRBV12-4 and TRBJ2-6; D may be TRBD1 (5 bases). CDR3 size: 15 residues. The V end lost 2 bases, the J end lost 1 base, and 6 bases lay between the germline ends. CDR3 in DNA: TGTGCCAGCAGTTTACCAGGGTCTGGGGCCAACGTCCTGACTTTC. Its protein product is CASSLPGSGANVLTF.

This clonotype has just a few counts. The chain uses TRBV19 and TRBJ2-7, with a weak D call TRBD1 (6 bases). Germline values: CDR1 LNHDA, CDR2 SQIVND (reference sequence). The CDR3 length is 15 residues. Trimming left V 2 bases short and J 0 bases short, with 11 bases between. The CDR3 DNA reads as TGTGCCAGTAGTATACAGGGGACCTTCTCCTACGAGCAGTACTTC. Its translation: CASSIQGTFSYEQYF.